The rows below give T cell receptor beta chains drawn from one sample of a study of blood T cells in healthy people across ages. TCRdb ran MiXCR on the 5' RACE reads and lists one entry per CDR3 protein. The sample shows about 1.6 million distinct CDR3 sequences, around 36% of them seen only once. The sample was blood. These TCRs come from a young woman in good health. Each CDR3 is given with its conserved first and last residue. The D gene is left open where the match is weak. Expanded clones get a size class; other rows say once, few or many, or leave the size out.

>NA|NA|TRBV6-1|12|TRBJ2-3
CASRGTSDTQYF
TGTGCCAGCCGTGGAACCTCCGATACGCAGTATTTT
>NA|NA|TRBV27|14|TRBJ2-1
CASSLSLGRNEQFF
TGTGCCAGCAGTTTATCGTTAGGGAGGAATGAGCAGTTCTTC
>TRBD1|NA|TRBV11-2|14|TRBJ1-2
CASSLVPGGYGYTF
TGTGCCAGCAGCTTAGTTCCAGGGGGCTATGGCTACACCTTC
>NA|many|TRBV10-3|15|TRBJ2-3
CATSDSVAVTDTQYF
TGTGCCACCTCGGACAGCGTCGCGGTCACAGATACGCAGTATTTT
>NA|few|TRBV9|15|TRBJ2-7
CASSVARGLANEQYF
TGTGCCAGCAGCGTAGCAAGGGGACTTGCCAACGAGCAGTACTTC
>TRBD2|NA|TRBV4-1|16|TRBJ2-7
CASSQEGLAGPYEQYF
TGCGCCAGCAGCCAAGAAGGACTAGCGGGACCCTACGAGCAGTACTTC
>NA|NA|TRBV3-1|16|TRBJ2-4
CASSQDRKTAKNIQYF
TGTGCCAGCAGCCAAGATCGGAAGACAGCCAAAAACATTCAGTACTTC
>NA|few|TRBV20-1|10|TRBJ2-1
CRVGGDEQFF
TGCAGGGTTGGGGGTGATGAGCAGTTCTTC
>NA|NA|TRBV6-1|14|TRBJ2-3
CASTSRPTTDTQYF
TGTGCCAGCACGTCGAGGCCCACCACAGATACGCAGTATTTT
>TRBD2|few|TRBV13|17|TRBJ2-3
CASSPRVAGGRGDTQYF
TGTGCCAGCAGCCCCCGGGTCGCGGGAGGTCGGGGAGATACGCAGTATTTT
>TRBD1|NA|TRBV7-2|15|TRBJ2-7
CASSLDRANTYEQYF
TGTGCCAGCAGTCTCGACAGGGCAAATACATACGAGCAGTACTTC
>NA|NA|TRBV20-1|13|TRBJ1-1
CSASLSSNTEAFF
TGCAGTGCTAGCCTCAGTAGCAACACTGAAGCTTTCTTT
>NA|NA|TRBV3-1|15|TRBJ1-2
CASSLFPGTEYGYTF
TGTGCCAGCAGCCTATTTCCCGGGACGGAATATGGCTACACCTTC
>TRBD2|few|TRBV29-1|19|TRBJ2-3
CSAGGRFQLAGVGTDTQYF
TGCAGCGCTGGGGGGCGTTTCCAACTAGCGGGAGTCGGCACAGATACGCAGTATTTT
>NA|NA|TRBV9|16|TRBJ2-1
CASSVARAGSYNEQFF
TGTGCCAGCAGCGTAGCACGGGCCGGCTCCTACAATGAGCAGTTCTTC
>NA|NA|TRBV29-1|14|TRBJ2-2
CSVPLIADTGELFF
TGCAGCGTACCACTGATCGCGGACACCGGGGAGCTGTTTTTT
>NA|NA|TRBV30|14|TRBJ1-5
CAWSVDSLGQPQHF
TGTGCCTGGAGTGTGGACAGCCTAGGACAGCCCCAGCATTTT
>TRBD2|many|TRBV29-1|13|TRBJ2-1
CSGGGQGYNEQFF
TGCAGCGGCGGGGGGCAGGGCTACAATGAGCAGTTCTTC